Listed here are 17 T cell receptor beta chains from one sample, sequenced in a study of blood T cell repertoires in COVID-19 (TCRdb year 2020). The method behind the library was the immunoSEQ multiplex PCR assay. TCRdb limited this immuneACCESS table to in-frame rearrangements with V and J called. A share of clones is missing; checked studies link under half to unresolved V genes, and the rest is unexplained. The sample has 160,000 or so clones on record, roughly nine tenths of them singletons. Approximately 2.9% of the sample comes from the top ten. The sequenced sample was peripheral blood. These receptors were collected from a man aged 55-75 years with acute or convalescent COVID-19.

This sequence joins TRBV29-1 and TRBJ2-1; 7 nucleotides line up with TRBD1. Germline V gene lookup returns CDR1 SQVTM and CDR2 ANQGSEA. The ends lost 3 bases at V and 5 bases at J; junction bases unmatched: 7. CDR3 size: 14 residues. The CDR3 coding sequence is TGCAGCGTTGAGGTTTGGACAGGCGACAATGAGCAGTTCTTC. It specifies CSVEVWTGDNEQFF.

The chain uses TRBV10-3 and TRBJ2-3, with 8 bases lining up with TRBD1. This CDR3 is 13 amino acids long. CDR1 is ENHRY, CDR2 SYGVKD, per germline. V lost 3 bases and J lost 7; bases outside the gene matches: 3. CDR3 sequence reads: CAISDGQGYTQYF. Written as DNA, the CDR3 is TGTGCCATCAGTGACGGACAGGGATATACGCAGTATTTT.

The chain carries TRBV5-1 and TRBJ1-1; D call uncertain. This CDR3 has 13 residues. Germline V gene data show CDR1 as SGHRS and CDR2 as YFSETQ. V was pared by 4 bases and J by 4 bases, with 11 bases between. The CDR3 loop reads CASSPQGATEAFF. The CDR3 bases are TGCGCCAGCAGCCCCCAAGGAGCCACTGAAGCTTTCTTT.

The chain has TRBV3-1 (or the pseudogene TRBV3-2) and TRBJ2-2; 7 bases fit TRBD1. The CDR3 loop spans 17 amino acids. With 5 bases clipped from V and 3 bases from J, the junction kept 12 bases outside the gene matches. Germline V gene lookup returns CDR1 LGHDT and CDR2 YNNKEL (reference sequence). CDR3 nucleotide sequence: TGTGCCAGCAGCGTCCAGTCTCTAGGGGGCTACACCGGGGAGCTGTTTTTT. Amino acids: CASSVQSLGGYTGELFF.

The chain combines TRBV5-1 with TRBJ2-1; 7 nucleotides agree with TRBD2. Trimming took 3 bases from V and 8 from J; bases not matched to a gene: 5. This CDR3 has 13 residues. The V gene's germline CDR1 is SGHRS and CDR2 YFSETQ. The CDR3 sequence is CASSYIAGYEQFF. The CDR3 region has the DNA TGCGCCAGCAGCTACATAGCGGGCTATGAGCAGTTCTTC.

The chain combines TRBV6-2 or TRBV6-3 with TRBJ1-1; tentative D call: TRBD1 (6 bases). The ends were cut back, 5 bases at V and 5 bases at J, with 15 bases in the middle. Germline V gene lookup returns CDR1 MNHEY and CDR2 SVGEGT. The CDR3 runs to 14 residues. The DNA for the CDR3 is TGTGCCAGCAGTCACAGGGAAAGGCGTACTGAAGCTTTCTTT. Its protein product is CASSHRERRTEAFF.

This sequence joins TRBV2 and TRBJ2-7; D remains ambiguous. CDR1 SNHLY and CDR2 FYNNEI come from the germline V gene. CDR3 length: 13 amino acids. Trimming cost V 6 bases and J 0 bases, with 9 bases left between them. The chain's CDR3 is CASSVSSSYEQYF. DNA of the CDR3: TGTGCCAGCAGCGTTAGTAGCTCCTACGAGCAGTACTTC.

The chain combines TRBV9 with TRBJ2-5; possibly TRBD2 for D (5 bases). The length of the CDR3 is 16 residues. CDR1 and CDR2 from the germline V gene are SGDLS and YYNGEE. With 3 bases removed from V and 4 bases from J, the gap between germline ends came to 19 bases. Here the CDR3 reads CASSAGRDPWGETQYF. DNA for the CDR3: TGTGCCAGCAGCGCAGGCCGGGATCCCTGGGGAGAGACCCAGTACTTC.

The chain links TRBV2 to TRBJ2-2, with D unclear. Per germline, CDR1 SNHLY and CDR2 FYNNEI. V was pared by 4 bases and J by 1 base, with 10 bases between. The CDR3 spans 15 residues. The CDR3 DNA follows: TGTGCCAGCAGTGGAGGCAAAATGAACACCGGGGAGCTGTTTTTT. Translated: CASSGGKMNTGELFF.

This clone came up once. The CDR3 sequence is CASHPTGSLNEKLFF. DNA of the CDR3: TGTGCCAGCCATCCCACAGGTTCCTTGAATGAAAAACTGTTTTTT. This rearrangement joins TRBV2 to TRBJ1-4; tentatively, D is TRBD1 (5 bases). The CDR3 extends over 15 amino acids. Per germline, CDR1 SNHLY and CDR2 FYNNEI. Between the trimmed V and J ends, which lost 8 bases and 5 bases, there was a span of 18 bases.

The chain couples TRBV3-1 (or the pseudogene TRBV3-2) to TRBJ2-2, with D possibly being TRBD1 (6 bases). CDR1 and CDR2 from the germline V gene are LGHDT and YNNKEL (reference sequence). Trimming removed 0 bases at V and 7 bases at J, with 15 bases between. This CDR3 is 16 amino acids long. CDR3 nucleotides: TGTGCCAGCAGCCAAGATTATACAGGGATCGGCGGGGAGCTGTTTTTT. It is translated as CASSQDYTGIGGELFF.

This chain uses TRBV27 with TRBJ1-2; perhaps TRBD1 as D (6 bases). Germline V CDR1 and CDR2: MNHEY, SMNVEV (reference sequence). The CDR3 is 14 amino acids. V was cut by 4 bases and J by 2 bases, with 11 bases left in between. CDR3 sequence (DNA): TGTGCCAGCAGTTCTATGGGACACAACTATGGCTACACCTTC. As protein: CASSSMGHNYGYTF.

The chain recombines TRBV3-1 (or the pseudogene TRBV3-2) with TRBJ1-4; tentative D call: TRBD1 (6 bases). CDR3 length equals 17 residues. Germline CDR1 LGHDT, CDR2 YNNKEL (reference sequence). Deletions cut 0 bases from V and 7 bases from J, with 18 bases between. The CDR3 sequence is CASSQDRVAGASEKLFF. The CDR3 DNA reads TGTGCCAGCAGCCAAGATCGGGTGGCAGGGGCCAGTGAAAAACTGTTTTTT.

J is TRBJ1-2 and V is TRBV5-6, with TRBD1 as a possible D gene (6 bases). Trimming pared 5 bases from V and 7 bases from J, leaving 15 bases between. Germline CDR1 reads SGHDT; CDR2 reads YYEEEE. The CDR3 is 13 amino acids. The DNA for the CDR3 is TGTGCCAGCAGGGCAGGGGAAGTTGGTGGCTACACCTTC. This translates into CASRAGEVGGYTF. Complete variable domain (other parts from reference TRBV5-6 and TRBJ1-2): DAGVTQSPTHLIKTRGQQVTLRCSPKSGHDTVSWYQQALGQGPQFIFQYYEEEERQRGNFPDRFSGHQFPNYSSELNVNALLLGDSALYLCASRAGEVGGYTFGSGTRLTVV.

The chain carries TRBV4-1 and TRBJ1-1; 9 bases are a match to TRBD1. The CDR3 length is 15 residues. With 4 bases clipped from V and 4 bases from J, the junction kept 7 bases outside the gene matches. The germline V gene has CDR1 MGHRA and CDR2 YSYEKL. CDR3 nucleotide sequence: TGCGCCAGCAGCCTAGGTACAGGGGGCATCACTGAAGCTTTCTTT. It specifies CASSLGTGGITEAFF.

V gene TRBV9 combines with J gene TRBJ1-2, with D perhaps TRBD1 (5 bases). V lost 0 bases, J lost 7 bases, and 19 bases lay in between. CDR1 is SGDLS and CDR2 is YYNGEE in the germline V gene. The CDR3 length is 16 residues. CDR3: CASSVASGGRGTGYTF. The CDR3 coding sequence is TGTGCCAGCAGCGTAGCTTCCGGGGGGAGAGGAACTGGCTACACCTTC.

The V gene is TRBV6-1, the J gene TRBJ2-3, with 11 bases lining up with TRBD2. V gave up 4 bases and J gave up 1 base; unmatched junction bases: 7. The CDR3 spans 17 residues. In germline, CDR1 is MNHNS, CDR2 SASEGT. The CDR3 nucleotides read TGTGCCAGCAGTGCGGTAGCGGGGGGGCGCGGCACAGATACGCAGTATTTT. Translation: CASSAVAGGRGTDTQYF.